This TCR beta chain was profiled in a study of blood T cells in healthy people across ages. The sample, about 9.7 milliliters of peripheral blood, was drawn from each donor. Study conclusions and caveats: The study found TCR beta diversity correlated strongly with naive T cell percentage. Comparison with aged donors showed that long-lived donors had more naive CD4+ cells and higher diversity.

Trimming took 5 bases from V and 7 from J, leaving 12 bases between them. The CDR3 loop spans 13 amino acids. Germline CDR1 is SGHRS and CDR2 is YFSETQ. Combining a sample-barcoded 5' primer with a J-beta primer mix, a second PCR ran for roughly 7 to 12 cycles. A tag from a template-switch adaptor with 12 random nucleotides marked each cDNA molecule. One entry per CDR3 protein results from TCRdb running MiXCR on the 5' RACE reads. The sample gives 790,000 or so distinct CDR3 sequences, less than 60% of which show up once; over 15% is in the top ten. In regard to this clonotype: The antigen is unknown.

The V and J genes are TRBV5-1 and TRBJ2-2; TRBD1 or TRBD2 may be the D gene (5 bases each). The TCR was taken from a man older than 75 in good health. The sequencing sample was made of blood. DNA for the CDR3: TGCGCCAGCAGTTCCGGGACGTACGGGGAGCTGTTTTTT. It is translated as CASSSGTYGELFF. Full variable domain (outside the CDR3, taken from reference TRBV5-1 and TRBJ2-2): KAGVTQTPRYLIKTRGQQVTLSCSPISGHRSVSWYQQTPGQGLQFLFEYFSETQRNKGNFPGRFSGRQFSNSRSEMNVSTLELGDSALYLCASSSGTYGELFFGEGSRLTVL.